This is a list of T cell receptor beta chains from one sample in a study of a mutant IDH1 vaccine in newly diagnosed glioma. Only in-frame clones appear in the TCRdb table, and some are missing; sequencing was by immunoSEQ multiplex PCR. The sample yields tens of thousands of clones, 91% seen once. For these TCRs, the target antigens are not known. Sequencing used PBMCs, obtained from a glioma patient whose treatment included an IDH1 peptide vaccine. The source is a man aged 45 to 65 with glioma. Both conserved end residues are part of each CDR3. A D gene is named only where the DNA matches it firmly. Some rows have no size entry. The others give once, few or many, or a class for an expanded clone.

V gene,D gene,J gene,clone size,CDR3 protein,CDR3 DNA
TRBV7-9,TRBD1,TRBJ2-7,.,CASSSRDSNYEQYF,TGTGCCAGCAGCTCCCGGGACAGTAACTACGAGCAGTACTTC
TRBV7-9,.,TRBJ2-5,.,CALGWVETQYF,TGTGCCCTTGGATGGGTGGAGACCCAGTACTTC
TRBV5-4,.,TRBJ2-2,once,CASSLAPWGAGELFF,TGTGCCAGCAGCTTGGCCCCGTGGGGGGCCGGGGAGCTGTTTTTT
TRBV18,TRBD2,TRBJ2-3,.,CASRLAGGRGDTQYF,TGTGCCAGCCGGTTAGCGGGGGGCCGGGGAGATACGCAGTATTTT
TRBV5-1,TRBD2,TRBJ2-3,.,CASSVWGTSGGPQDTQYF,TGCGCCAGCAGCGTATGGGGGACTAGCGGGGGCCCTCAGGATACGCAGTATTTT
TRBV28,.,TRBJ1-1,.,CAIKGGALVTEAFF,TGTGCCATCAAGGGGGGGGCTTTAGTCACTGAAGCTTTCTTT
TRBV5-6,.,TRBJ1-6,once,CASSLVTGSSPLHF,TGTGCCAGCAGCTTGGTCACAGGGTCATCACCCCTCCACTTT
TRBV25-1,.,TRBJ2-3,.,CASSSADTQYF,TGTGCCAGCAGCTCTGCAGATACGCAGTATTTT
TRBV6-5,.,TRBJ1-5,few,CASKRRDQPQHF,TGTGCCAGCAAACGGAGGGATCAGCCCCAGCATTTT
TRBV4-1,.,TRBJ2-7,.,CASSQQGTYEQYF,TGCGCCAGCAGCCAGCAGGGGACCTACGAGCAGTACTTC
TRBV18,TRBD1,TRBJ1-1,.,CASSRQGNTEAFF,TGTGCCAGCTCACGACAGGGGAACACTGAAGCTTTCTTT
TRBV29-1,TRBD2,TRBJ2-1,.,CSVGGTSGRSPYNEQFF,TGCAGCGTTGGTGGGACTAGCGGGAGATCCCCCTACAATGAGCAGTTCTTC
TRBV30,.,TRBJ1-1,.,CAWKLQLNTEAFF,TGTGCCTGGAAACTGCAGCTGAACACTGAAGCTTTCTTT
TRBV6-5,TRBD1,TRBJ2-7,few,CASSPSGQGSYEQYF,TGTGCCAGCAGTCCCTCGGGACAGGGATCCTACGAGCAGTACTTC
TRBV5-4,.,TRBJ1-6,.,CASSLITGPYNSPLHF,TGTGCCAGCAGCTTGATCACAGGGCCTTATAATTCACCCCTCCACTTT
TRBV19,.,TRBJ1-6,.,CASSRNGPNSPLHF,TGTGCCAGTAGTAGGAACGGGCCGAATTCACCCCTCCACTTT
TRBV4-3,TRBD1,TRBJ2-7,.,CASSPNRGSYEQYF,TGCGCCAGCAGCCCCAACAGGGGGTCCTACGAGCAGTACTTC
TRBV7-2,.,TRBJ1-4,.,CASSYGTGNEKLFF,TGTGCCAGCAGTTACGGGACGGGAAATGAAAAACTGTTTTTT
TRBV6-5,TRBD1,TRBJ2-1,once,CASSSNSAGGYNEQFF,TGTGCCAGCAGTTCCAATAGTGCAGGGGGATACAATGAGCAGTTCTTC
TRBV5-4,.,TRBJ2-7,.,CASSSRSVSSYEQYF,TGTGCCAGCAGCTCCCGATCTGTTAGCTCCTACGAGCAGTACTTC
TRBV4-2,.,TRBJ2-3,.,CASSQVLLTAFTDTQYF,TGTGCCAGCAGCCAAGTCTTACTGACCGCCTTCACAGATACGCAGTATTTT
TRBV4-3,.,TRBJ1-2,.,CASSQGDSNYGYTF,TGCGCCAGCAGCCAAGGAGACAGTAACTATGGCTACACCTTC
TRBV7-6,TRBD2,TRBJ2-1,once,CASSFLAGSSGINEQFF,TGTGCCAGCAGCTTCCTAGCGGGTTCCTCCGGCATAAATGAGCAGTTCTTC
TRBV5-1,TRBD1,TRBJ2-2,.,CASRLQGALTGELFF,TGCGCCAGCAGACTACAGGGGGCGTTGACCGGGGAGCTGTTTTTT
TRBV29-1,.,TRBJ2-7,once,CSATSAYEQYF,TGCAGCGCTACAAGTGCCTACGAGCAGTACTTC
TRBV25-1,TRBD1,TRBJ2-7,.,CASRESGRGQREQYF,TGTGCCAGCAGGGAGTCCGGCAGGGGGCAACGCGAGCAGTACTTC
TRBV30,.,TRBJ2-1,.,CAWSVGKYNEQFF,TGTGCCTGGAGTGTCGGAAAATACAATGAGCAGTTCTTC
TRBV29-1,TRBD1,TRBJ2-7,.,CSVGQGEESYEQYF,TGCAGCGTTGGACAGGGGGAGGAATCCTACGAGCAGTACTTC
TRBV19,TRBD2,TRBJ2-7,.,CASSPGLAGGGGYEQYF,TGTGCCAGTAGCCCGGGACTAGCGGGGGGCGGGGGTTACGAGCAGTACTTC
TRBV7-7,TRBD1,TRBJ2-2,.,CASSLSRGQVTGELFF,TGTGCTAGCAGCTTATCCAGGGGGCAAGTCACCGGGGAGCTGTTTTTT
TRBV10-3,.,TRBJ1-1,.,CATGLGGEAFF,TGTGCCACAGGCCTGGGGGGGGAAGCTTTCTTT
TRBV28,TRBD1,TRBJ1-1,.,CASSSLGQGSRFREAFF,TGTGCCAGCAGTTCCCTGGGACAGGGATCCCGATTTCGAGAAGCTTTCTTT
TRBV4-3,TRBD1,TRBJ1-2,.,CASSQDLGTGVGYTF,TGCGCCAGCAGCCAAGATTTAGGGACAGGGGTTGGCTACACCTTC
TRBV7-8,.,TRBJ2-7,once,CASSFDSIYEQYF,TGTGCCAGCAGCTTCGACAGCATCTACGAGCAGTACTTC
TRBV5-6,.,TRBJ1-5,.,CASSLRAGNNQPQHF,TGTGCCAGCAGCTTGAGGGCAGGGAATAATCAGCCCCAGCATTTT
TRBV7-9,.,TRBJ1-1,.,CASSGGTWGPEAFF,TGTGCCAGCAGCGGGGGGACGTGGGGCCCTGAAGCTTTCTTT
TRBV19,TRBD2,TRBJ2-7,.,CASSNEFLAGEGDEQYF,TGTGCCAGTAGTAATGAGTTCCTAGCGGGAGAGGGCGACGAGCAGTACTTC
TRBV27,.,TRBJ2-5,once,CASSLNVLQTQYF,TGTGCCAGCAGTTTAAATGTCCTGCAGACCCAGTACTTC
TRBV7-9,.,TRBJ1-5,.,CASSLVGAARPQGAQHF,TGTGCCAGCAGCTTAGTGGGGGCAGCGCGTCCGCAGGGAGCCCAGCATTTT
TRBV7-9,TRBD2,TRBJ2-2,.,CASSLTGGVATGELFF,TGTGCCAGCAGCTTAACGGGAGGAGTGGCCACCGGGGAGCTGTTTTTT
TRBV28,TRBD2,TRBJ2-5,.,CASSLLSGVGETQYF,TGTGCCAGCAGTTTATTAAGCGGGGTCGGAGAGACCCAGTACTTC
TRBV4-1,TRBD1,TRBJ1-1,.,CASRVTGGFNTEAFF,TGCGCCAGCAGGGTTACAGGGGGATTTAACACTGAAGCTTTCTTT
TRBV5-5,.,TRBJ1-5,.,CASSLTLGRGNQPQHF,TGTGCCAGCAGCTTGACCCTGGGCAGGGGCAATCAGCCCCAGCATTTT
TRBV21-1,.,TRBJ1-1,.,CASSTTIGQGAAPDTEAFF,TGTGCCAGCAGCACAACCATAGGACAGGGGGCAGCCCCTGACACTGAAGCTTTCTTT
TRBV6-4,TRBD2,TRBJ2-7,.,CASSDSVAGREYEQYF,TGTGCCAGCAGTGACTCAGTAGCGGGCCGAGAGTACGAGCAGTACTTC
TRBV6-4,TRBD2,TRBJ2-3,few,CASSDTAGGTDTQYF,TGTGCCAGCAGTGACACAGCGGGGGGCACAGATACGCAGTATTTT
TRBV18,.,TRBJ2-5,.,CASSPMQGSRGETQYF,TGTGCCAGCTCACCAATGCAGGGAAGTCGTGGGGAGACCCAGTACTTC
TRBV4-2,TRBD2,TRBJ2-2,.,CASSQEPAGRRNTGELFF,TGTGCCAGCAGCCAAGAGCCAGCGGGGAGACGGAACACCGGGGAGCTGTTTTTT
TRBV6-1,.,TRBJ1-5,.,CASSVLEGSSNQPQHF,TGTGCCAGCAGTGTTCTGGAGGGAAGTAGCAATCAGCCCCAGCATTTT
TRBV18,TRBD1,TRBJ2-1,once,CASSQGQGRGQGSLNEQFF,TGTGCCAGCTCGCAAGGACAGGGAAGGGGCCAGGGGTCTCTCAATGAGCAGTTCTTC